The clone carrying this TCR beta chain showed up just a few times. No antigen is known for it. The data derive from a study of beta chain features in type 1 diabetes. The study reverse transcribed the entire isolated RNA, so it sequenced expressed TCRB transcripts. About 4 million reads was the average for naive, central memory and regulatory T cell samples. TCRdb's table, derived via immunoSEQ multiplex PCR, lists solely in-frame clones and lacks some. The repertoire consists of 640,000 or so clones, with more than 13% occurring once and the leading ten covering 0.03% to 0.04%. General study findings and limits: In these data, an HLA type influence on TCRB rearrangement remained unresolved. More deletions and fewer insertions at VDJ junctions were seen in type 1 diabetes patients. Type 1 diabetes patients showed a moderate but significant shortening of TCRB CDR3s in all four CD4+ subsets.

Sorting of CD4+ naive, central memory, regulatory and stem cell-like memory cells was performed via CD45RO/CCR7/CD25/CD127/CD95/CD27. This clonotype was sampled from a young man with type 1 diabetes. Input material: naive CD4+ T cells from blood.

CDR3 protein: CAISTGGSSYGYTF. CDR3 DNA sequence: TGTGCCATCAGTACAGGGGGCTCGAGCTATGGCTACACCTTC. J is TRBJ1-2 and V is TRBV10-3, with 9 bases identical to TRBD1. The CDR3 runs to 14 residues. In germline, CDR1 is ENHRY, CDR2 SYGVKD. The V segment lost 5 bases and the J segment 4 bases; nucleotides outside the gene matches: 5.